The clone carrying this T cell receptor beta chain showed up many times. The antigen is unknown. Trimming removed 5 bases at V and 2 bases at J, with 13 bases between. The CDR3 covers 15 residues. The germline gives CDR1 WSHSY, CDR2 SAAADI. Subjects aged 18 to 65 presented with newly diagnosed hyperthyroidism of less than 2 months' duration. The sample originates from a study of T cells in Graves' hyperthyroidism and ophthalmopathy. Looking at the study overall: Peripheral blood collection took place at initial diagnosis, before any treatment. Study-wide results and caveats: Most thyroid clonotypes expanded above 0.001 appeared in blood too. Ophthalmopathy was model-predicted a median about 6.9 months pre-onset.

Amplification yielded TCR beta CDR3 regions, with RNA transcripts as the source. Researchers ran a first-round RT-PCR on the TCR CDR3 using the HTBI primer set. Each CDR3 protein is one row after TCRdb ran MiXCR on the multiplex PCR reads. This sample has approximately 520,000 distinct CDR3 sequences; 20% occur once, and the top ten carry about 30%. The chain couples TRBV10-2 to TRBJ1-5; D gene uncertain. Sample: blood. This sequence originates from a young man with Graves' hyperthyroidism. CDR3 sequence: CASSTSGWGNQPQHF. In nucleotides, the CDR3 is TGCGCCAGCAGTACCTCCGGGTGGGGCAATCAGCCCCAGCATTTT.